This TCR beta chain was sequenced for a study of identical twins. TCRdb re-called the 5' RACE reads through MiXCR, storing one row per CDR3 protein. Seen here are about 210,000 distinct CDR3 sequences, around a tenth observed once, and the top ten hold 5% to 6.5%. This clonotype was seen ten or more times. The receptor was derived from a woman younger than 30 in good health. Sequenced: memory (CD45RO+) T cells sorted from blood.

The CDR3 is CASSEVGNEQFF. In DNA form, the CDR3 reads TGTGCCAGCAGTGAAGTCGGAAATGAGCAGTTCTTC. V is TRBV2 and J is TRBJ2-1; unclear D gene. Germline CDR1 and CDR2: SNHLY and FYNNEI. V was shortened by 1 base and J by 7 bases, with 5 bases between the two germline ends. This CDR3 spans 12 amino acids.